The 5 T cell receptor beta chains below were found in one sample sequenced in a study of T cell responses to AZD1222 COVID-19 vaccine. Produced via immunoSEQ multiplex PCR; TCRdb's table is partial and in-frame only. The table includes some 130,000 clones, over 85% detected once. Sequencing used peripheral blood, obtained on day 0 of AZD1222 vaccination. Receptor source: an adult in good health.

The chain has TRBV30 and TRBJ1-4; the match to TRBD1 covers 8 bases. V lost 6 bases, J lost 6 bases, and 6 bases stayed unmatched. CDR3 length equals 13 residues. The germline V gene encodes CDR1 GTSNPN and CDR2 SVGIG (reference sequence). CDR3 loop: CACTPGGDEKLFF. The CDR3 DNA reads as TGTGCCTGCACCCCAGGGGGCGATGAAAAACTGTTTTTT. The full variable domain, completed using reference TRBV30 and TRBJ1-4, is SQTIHQWPATLVQPVGSPLSLECTVEGTSNPNLYWYRQAAGRGLQLLFYSVGIGQISSEVPQNLSASRPQDRQFILSSKKLLLSDSGFYLCACTPGGDEKLFFGSGTQLSVL.

The chain is built from TRBV28 and TRBJ2-1, with 13 nucleotides matching TRBD2. With V trimmed by 5 bases and J by 2 bases, 3 bases remained unmatched. The CDR3 has 16 residues. From germline, CDR1 is MDHEN and CDR2 SYDVKM. DNA of the CDR3: TGTGCCAGCAGTGGGGGGACTAGCGGGACCTACAATGAGCAGTTCTTC. This sequence encodes CASSGGTSGTYNEQFF.

The chain carries TRBV28 and TRBJ1-2; TRBD1 aligns across 9 bases. Germline V lookup: CDR1 MDHEN, CDR2 SYDVKM. V shed 4 bases, J shed 7 bases, and the junction held 4 bases outside the gene matches. The CDR3 covers 13 residues. CDR3 DNA: TGTGCCAGCAGTTGGACAGGGGCAGCTGGCTACACCTTC. It codes for CASSWTGAAGYTF.

This clone was observed once. J is TRBJ1-1 and V is TRBV18; perhaps TRBD1 as D (6 bases). V was clipped by 3 bases and J by 2 bases, with 22 bases between them. From germline, CDR1 is KGHSH and CDR2 LQKENI. This CDR3 spans 18 amino acids. The CDR3 bases are TGTGCCAGCTCACCCCCACTCTCGGGGGGCTGGGGAAACACTGAAGCTTTCTTT. Translating it yields CASSPPLSGGWGNTEAFF. Together with reference TRBV18 and TRBJ1-1, the CDR3 gives the full variable domain: NAGVMQNPRHLVRRRGQEARLRCSPMKGHSHVYWYRQLPEEGLKFMVYLQKENIIDESGMPKERFSAEFPKEGPSILRIQQVVRGDSAAYFCASSPPLSGGWGNTEAFFGQGTRLTVV.

The chain has TRBV18 and TRBJ2-7; TRBD2 is a possible D gene (5 bases). The length of the CDR3 is 13 residues. CDR1 and CDR2 (germline): KGHSH, LQKENI. V lost 3 bases to trimming and J lost 0 bases, with 6 bases between them. CDR3 sequence (DNA): TGTGCCAGCTCACCGGGAGACTCCTACGAGCAGTACTTC. Translated, it gives CASSPGDSYEQYF.